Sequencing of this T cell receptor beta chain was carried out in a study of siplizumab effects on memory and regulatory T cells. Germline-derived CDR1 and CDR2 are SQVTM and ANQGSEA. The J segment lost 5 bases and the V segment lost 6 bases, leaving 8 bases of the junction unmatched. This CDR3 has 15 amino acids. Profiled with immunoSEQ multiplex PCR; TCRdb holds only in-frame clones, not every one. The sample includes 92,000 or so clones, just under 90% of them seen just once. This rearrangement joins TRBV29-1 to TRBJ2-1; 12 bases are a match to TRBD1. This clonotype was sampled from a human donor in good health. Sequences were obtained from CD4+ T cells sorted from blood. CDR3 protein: CSVPGTGGLNNEQFF. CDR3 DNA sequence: TGCAGCGTACCCGGGACAGGGGGCCTTAACAATGAGCAGTTCTTC.